These 23 T cell receptor beta chains were all obtained from the same sample, sequenced in a study of T cell responses to AZD1222 COVID-19 vaccine. Produced via immunoSEQ multiplex PCR; TCRdb's table is partial and in-frame only. The sample holds approximately 110,000 clones; nearly 90% are singletons and the top ten take 4.4%. The sample consisted of peripheral blood, taken on day 0 of AZD1222 vaccination. These receptors were obtained from an adult in good health.

J is TRBJ2-1 and V is TRBV7-9; TRBD1 matches at 11 bases. In germline, CDR1 is SEHNR, CDR2 FQNEAQ (reference sequence). The CDR3 contains 15 residues. J gave up 7 bases and V 5 bases, and 7 bases lay outside the gene matches. The CDR3 DNA reads TGTGCCAGCAGCCTGGACAGGGGGCTTTGGAATGAGCAGTTCTTC. Protein product: CASSLDRGLWNEQFF.

The chain combines TRBV28 with TRBJ2-7; 9 nucleotides align to TRBD2. The V gene end was trimmed by 6 bases and the J gene end by 2 bases; junction bases not matched to a gene: 8. The germline V gene encodes CDR1 MDHEN and CDR2 SYDVKM. The CDR3 has 15 residues. The DNA of the CDR3 is TGTGCCAGCAGACCGACTAGCGGAGGCACCTACGAGCAGTACTTC. Translated, it gives CASRPTSGGTYEQYF. The full variable domain, completed using reference TRBV28 and TRBJ2-7, is DVKVTQSSRYLVKRTGEKVFLECVQDMDHENMFWYRQDPGLGLRLIYFSYDVKMKEKGDIPEGYSVSREKKERFSLILESASTNQTSMYLCASRPTSGGTYEQYFGPGTRLTVT.

In its sample, this clone was seen once. This chain links TRBV7-9 with TRBJ2-7, with D unresolved. Germline CDR1 reads SEHNR; CDR2 reads FQNEAQ (reference sequence). This CDR3 is 12 amino acids long. V was pared by 5 bases and J by 2 bases, with 7 bases between. The chain's CDR3 is CASSPLTYEQYF. The CDR3 coding sequence is TGTGCCAGCAGCCCCTTAACCTACGAGCAGTACTTC.

Written as DNA, the CDR3 is TGTGCCAGCAGCCAGGGACAGGGATCTTCACCCCTCCACTTT. Its protein is CASSQGQGSSPLHF. The chain uses TRBV3-1 (or the pseudogene TRBV3-2) and TRBJ1-6, with 9 nucleotides matching TRBD1. The CDR3 has 14 residues. Per germline, CDR1 LGHDT and CDR2 YNNKEL (reference sequence). V shed 3 bases, J shed 9 bases, and the junction held 3 bases outside the gene matches.

The V gene is TRBV7-2, the J gene TRBJ2-7; 7 bases fit TRBD1. CDR1 is SGHTA and CDR2 is FQGNSA in the germline V gene. J gave up 6 bases and V 5 bases, and 7 bases lay outside the gene matches. The CDR3 has 13 amino acids. CDR3 sequence (DNA): TGTGCCAGCAGCACGAGCAAGGGGGCCGAGCAGTACTTC. Amino acids: CASSTSKGAEQYF. The variable domain in full, with the rest retrieved from reference TRBV7-2 and TRBJ2-7, is GAGVSQSPSNKVTEKGKDVELRCDPISGHTALYWYRQSLGQGLEFLIYFQGNSAPDKSGLPSDRFSAERTGGSVSTLTIQRTQQEDSAVYLCASSTSKGAEQYFGPGTRLTVT.

V and J are TRBV5-4 and TRBJ1-1; tentative D call: TRBD1 (6 bases). The CDR3 extends over 14 amino acids. Trimming took 2 bases from V and 0 from J, leaving 8 bases between them. Germline CDR1 and CDR2: SGHNT and YYREEE (reference sequence). CDR3 bases: TGTGCCAGCAGCTTAACAGGGATGAACACTGAAGCTTTCTTT. Amino acids: CASSLTGMNTEAFF.

This clone occurred once. This rearrangement joins TRBV2 to TRBJ1-5; 11 positions match TRBD1. Germline assignment: CDR1 SNHLY and CDR2 FYNNEI. This CDR3 is 14 amino acids long. The J segment lost 7 bases and the V segment lost 4 bases, leaving 3 bases of the junction unmatched. This CDR3 reads CASSAGTGGQPQHF. CDR3 coding DNA: TGTGCCAGCAGTGCCGGGACAGGGGGGCAGCCCCAGCATTTT.

The CDR3 coding sequence is TGTGCCTGGAGTGGGCTAGGAGGGCCCTATCCCTACGAGCAGTACTTC. Translating gives CAWSGLGGPYPYEQYF. The V gene is TRBV30, the J gene TRBJ2-7; weak D call: TRBD2 (6 bases). The germline V and J ends were trimmed by 1 base and 2 bases, with 18 bases remaining between them. The CDR3 is 16 residues long. Germline loops: CDR1 GTSNPN, CDR2 SVGIG (reference sequence).

V is TRBV24-1 and J is TRBJ2-3, with 8 nucleotides matching TRBD2. The CDR3 runs 17 residues. The trim removed 2 bases at V and 4 bases at J, leaving 10 bases unmatched. Germline lookup yields CDR1 KGHDR and CDR2 SFDVKD. This chain's CDR3 is CATSDSPSAGVPDTQYF. CDR3 DNA sequence: TGTGCCACCAGTGATTCCCCCTCAGCGGGGGTCCCAGATACGCAGTATTTT.

The V and J genes are TRBV7-6 and TRBJ2-5; D gene uncertain. The germline V gene encodes CDR1 SGHVS and CDR2 FNYEAQ. V dropped 1 base and J dropped 3 bases, with 6 bases sitting between them. CDR3 size: 13 residues. The CDR3 loop is CASSLVVEETQYF. CDR3 in DNA: TGTGCCAGCAGCTTAGTAGTAGAAGAGACCCAGTACTTC.

V gene TRBV5-1 combines with J gene TRBJ1-5; D is ambiguous. The CDR3 is 14 amino acids. Looked up from germline, CDR1 is SGHRS and CDR2 is YFSETQ. V was pared by 0 bases and J by 1 base, with 5 bases between. The DNA of the CDR3 is TGCGCCAGCAGCTTGGCGGGGAGCAATCAGCCCCAGCATTTT. The encoded protein is CASSLAGSNQPQHF.

The V call is TRBV7-8, the J call TRBJ2-7; 7 bases fit TRBD1. Trimming removed 6 bases from V and 4 bases from J; junction bases left unmatched: 9. The CDR3 runs to 14 residues. Germline CDR1 and CDR2: SGHVS and FQNEAQ. The CDR3 region has the DNA TGTGCCAGCAGTCCCAGGGACAGAGCTTACGAGCAGTACTTC. This sequence encodes CASSPRDRAYEQYF.

This clone was recorded only once. The V call is TRBV6-5, the J call TRBJ2-2; the match to TRBD1 covers 10 bases. CDR1 is MNHEY and CDR2 is SVGAGI in the germline V gene. This CDR3 has 15 amino acids. J was trimmed by 6 bases and V by 6 bases; bases with no gene match: 7. The CDR3 here is CASRLTGGLAGELFF. The CDR3, as DNA: TGTGCCAGCAGATTGACAGGGGGCTTGGCCGGGGAGCTGTTTTTT.

This clone is a singleton in its sample. CDR3 coding DNA: TGTGCCAGCAGTGAAGTAAAAGGGGGGGCTGGCTACACCTTC. Protein sequence: CASSEVKGGAGYTF. The V and J genes are TRBV2 and TRBJ1-2, with a possible D match to TRBD1 (6 bases). Germline V gene sequence: CDR1 SNHLY, CDR2 FYNNEI. With 1 base removed from V and 7 bases from J, the gap between germline ends came to 13 bases. The CDR3 has 14 amino acids.

The rearrangement joins TRBV5-4 to TRBJ1-2; no clear D. V was clipped by 6 bases and J by 3 bases, with 15 bases between them. Looked up from germline, CDR1 is SGHNT and CDR2 is YYREEE (reference sequence). The CDR3 runs 14 residues. The chain's CDR3 is CASTKTPADYGYTF. The CDR3 region has the DNA TGTGCCAGCACCAAAACCCCAGCGGACTATGGCTACACCTTC.

The chain recombines TRBV10-2 with TRBJ2-2, with TRBD1 identical over 8 bases. CDR1 and CDR2 (germline): WSHSY, SAAADI. The CDR3 has 17 residues. V was pared by 6 bases and J by 4 bases, with 13 bases of the junction left unmatched. The DNA of the CDR3 is TGCGCCAGCAGGGATTGGACAGGGACTCCTTTCACCGGGGAGCTGTTTTTT. Its translation: CASRDWTGTPFTGELFF.

This chain links TRBV5-1 with TRBJ2-2; 7 bases fit TRBD2. Germline V gene lookup returns CDR1 SGHRS and CDR2 YFSETQ. V shed 0 bases, J shed 4 bases, and the junction held 3 bases outside the gene matches. The CDR3 runs 15 residues. Here the CDR3 DNA reads TGCGCCAGCAGCTTGGGGCTAGCGGCCACCGGGGAGCTGTTTTTT. Its protein is CASSLGLAATGELFF.

The chain has TRBV28 and TRBJ1-4; 11 bases are a match to TRBD1. The CDR3 is made up of 14 amino acids. J lost 8 bases, V lost 2 bases, and 1 base had no gene match. Per the germline V gene, CDR1 is MDHEN and CDR2 is SYDVKM. CDR3 amino acids: CASSLRDRGEKLFF. The CDR3 DNA follows: TGTGCCAGCAGTTTAAGGGACAGGGGGGAAAAACTGTTTTTT.

V gene TRBV7-6 combines with J gene TRBJ1-1, with D unclear. V shed 4 bases and J shed 1 base, with 19 bases lying between them. Germline V lookup: CDR1 SGHVS, CDR2 FNYEAQ. CDR3 size: 17 residues. The CDR3 spells CASSSQRGSAGNTEAFF. CDR3 coding DNA: TGTGCCAGCAGCTCCCAGCGCGGGAGTGCGGGGAACACTGAAGCTTTCTTT. The whole variable domain, filled in from reference TRBV7-6 and TRBJ1-1, reads GAGVSQSPRYKVTKRGQDVALRCDPISGHVSLYWYRQALGQGPEFLTYFNYEAQQDKSGLPNDRFSAERPEGSISTLTIQRTEQRDSAMYRCASSSQRGSAGNTEAFFGQGTRLTVV.

The chain couples TRBV5-1 to TRBJ2-2, with D uncertain. CDR1 and CDR2 (germline): SGHRS, YFSETQ. This CDR3 has 15 amino acids. The V end lost 2 bases, the J end lost 4 bases, and 12 bases lay between the germline ends. CDR3 residues: CASSFGTPGTGELFF. The DNA of the CDR3 is TGCGCCAGCAGCTTCGGCACTCCGGGCACCGGGGAGCTGTTTTTT.

In its sample, this clone was seen a few times. The genes are TRBV19 and TRBJ2-7; 9 bases map to TRBD1. Germline CDR1 LNHDA, CDR2 SQIVND (reference sequence). This CDR3 has 15 residues. Trimming took 3 bases from V and 6 from J; bases not matched to a gene: 9. CDR3 region: CASSMAPGTGFEQYF. DNA of the CDR3: TGTGCCAGTAGTATGGCACCCGGGACAGGGTTCGAGCAGTACTTC.

The V gene is TRBV6-1, the J gene TRBJ2-7; 9 nucleotides align to TRBD1. The CDR3 consists of 17 residues. The germline CDR1 and CDR2 sequences are MNHNS and SASEGT. Trimming cost V 3 bases and J 1 base; bases outside gene matches: 10. The CDR3 bases are TGTGCCAGCAGTGAGGGGGGGAGTGGGACAGGGTCCTACGAGCAGTACTTC. It yields the protein CASSEGGSGTGSYEQYF.

The chain recombines TRBV5-1 with TRBJ2-1; weak D call: TRBD2 (5 bases). This CDR3 is built from 15 residues. Germline V gene sequence: CDR1 SGHRS, CDR2 YFSETQ. The V end lost 1 base, the J end lost 6 bases, and 14 bases lay between the germline ends. CDR3 DNA sequence: TGCGCCAGCAGCTTGACTAGGTCATCATCCAATGAGCAGTTCTTC. Protein product: CASSLTRSSSNEQFF.